This section outlines one T cell receptor beta chain sequence together with its context. These data belong to a study of shared T cell receptors in the human thymus. Data came from immunoSEQ multiplex PCR; TCRdb stores just in-frame clones and leaves some out. The sample shows hundreds of thousands of clones, approximately 87% of them seen only once. The V gene lost 4 bases and the J gene lost 0 bases, with 13 bases spanning the gap. This CDR3 contains 16 residues. Germline-derived CDR1 and CDR2 are PRHDT and FYEKMQ (reference sequence). Another study also made use of these data, one on human thymus T cells. That source reports: Thymus specimens were resections from corrective heart surgery. V and J genes seemed to be used with bias in thymic and blood repertoires. Reports from related research described highly overlapping thymic repertoires among unrelated individuals.

The clonotype originates from a boy under two years old with a congenital heart defect. Sample: thymocytes. V is TRBV13 and J is TRBJ1-3, with D possibly being TRBD1 (6 bases). The CDR3 sequence: CASSYATGTSGNTIYF. For the CDR3, the DNA is TGTGCCAGCAGCTACGCCACAGGGACCTCTGGAAACACCATATATTTT.